These 31 T cell receptor beta chains originate from one sample sequenced in a study of blood T cells in healthy people across ages. A second PCR, run for roughly 7 to 12 cycles, used a sample-barcoded 5' primer plus a J-beta primer mix. TCRdb recomputed calls from the 5' RACE reads with MiXCR, one row per CDR3 protein. The top ten clones hold around 49% of a sample with about 400,000 distinct CDR3 sequences, approximately 47% of them seen once. The material sequenced was blood. The receptor set was obtained from a man in his 60s in good health.

The chain links TRBV10-3 to TRBJ2-1; 9 nucleotides agree with TRBD2. The DNA end is a closer match to TRBJ2-7, so the J assignment may be wrong. The CDR3 is 15 amino acids. In germline, CDR1 is ENHRY, CDR2 SYGVKD. The CDR3 bases are TGTGCCATCAGTGACGTGACTAGCGGCCACAATGAGCAGTACTTC. Encoded protein: CAISDVTSGHNEQYF.

This clonotype came up once. J is TRBJ1-4 and V is TRBV11-1; D is perhaps TRBD1 (6 bases). Trimming shortened V by 8 bases and J by 2 bases, and 15 bases separated the two germline ends. This CDR3 is 15 amino acids long. Germline values: CDR1 SGHAT, CDR2 FQDESV (reference sequence). CDR3 DNA: TGTGCCAGCGGAATGTCACAGGGCACTAATGAAAAACTGTTTTTT. Translation: CASGMSQGTNEKLFF.

V gene TRBV5-1 combines with J gene TRBJ2-5; D gene unclear. Germline CDR1 SGHRS, CDR2 YFSETQ. Trimming removed 0 bases from V and 1 base from J, with 10 bases in between. The CDR3 has 15 residues. CDR3 in amino acids: CASSLAGSPQETQYF. The CDR3 DNA reads as TGCGCCAGCAGCTTGGCCGGTAGTCCCCAAGAGACCCAGTACTTC.

This clonotype was counted ten times or more. The rearrangement uses TRBV12-3 or TRBV12-4 and TRBJ2-3; perhaps TRBD2 as D (5 bases). Trimming left V 7 bases short and J 6 bases short, with 17 bases between. The length of the CDR3 is 14 residues. This chain's CDR3 is CASTPQLKRDTQYF. DNA for the CDR3: TGTGCCAGCACCCCTCAACTAAAGCGGGATACGCAGTATTTT.

The chain is built from TRBV7-2 and TRBJ1-3; D is ambiguous. This CDR3 has 13 amino acids. Germline V CDR1 and CDR2: SGHTA, FQGNSA. The ends were cut back, 2 bases at V and 4 bases at J, with 6 bases in the middle. CDR3 loop: CASSLIRGNTIYF. Here the CDR3 DNA reads TGTGCCAGCAGCTTAATCAGGGGAAACACCATATATTTT.

This clonotype was seen just once. The CDR3, as DNA: TGTGCCAGCAGTTACTCTCTCAATTCTAACTATGGCTACACCTTC. Encoded protein: CASSYSLNSNYGYTF. The J gene is TRBJ1-2, the V gene TRBV6-5; D is uncertain. Germline loops: CDR1 MNHEY, CDR2 SVGAGI. This CDR3 has 15 amino acids. V was trimmed by 0 bases and J by 0 bases, leaving 8 bases between them.

This sequence joins TRBV9 and TRBJ2-3; D uncertain. From germline, CDR1 is SGDLS and CDR2 YYNGEE. This CDR3 is 17 amino acids long. The V end was cut by 4 bases, the J end by 2 bases, with 20 bases between. The CDR3 DNA follows: TGTGCCAGCAGCCCAACCCCATCTAGGCCACTCACAGATACGCAGTATTTT. As protein: CASSPTPSRPLTDTQYF. The full variable domain, its missing parts supplied by reference TRBV9 and TRBJ2-3, is DSGVTQTPKHLITATGQRVTLRCSPRSGDLSVYWYQQSLDQGLQFLIQYYNGEERAKGNILERFSAQQFPDLHSELNLSSLELGDSALYFCASSPTPSRPLTDTQYFGPGTRLTVL.

V is TRBV12-3 or TRBV12-4 and J is TRBJ1-1; D is possibly TRBD1 (5 bases). This CDR3 has 15 residues. The germline V and J ends were trimmed by 1 base and 0 bases, with 9 bases remaining between them. Here the CDR3 reads CASSLDGGVNTEAFF. For the CDR3, the DNA is TGTGCCAGCAGTTTAGATGGGGGTGTGAACACTGAAGCTTTCTTT.

In this sample, this clonotype turned up a few times. The chain uses TRBV24-1 and TRBJ2-5; the D gene is possibly TRBD1 (7 bases). The CDR3 length is 16 residues. The V and J ends lost 2 bases and 1 base respectively, with 13 bases between them. Germline values: CDR1 KGHDR, CDR2 SFDVKD. For the CDR3, the DNA is TGTGCCACCAGTGATTCCAGGGGGGCCACCCAAGAGACCCAGTACTTC. Protein product: CATSDSRGATQETQYF.

The J gene is TRBJ2-7, the V gene TRBV7-9, with unresolved D. The CDR3 covers 15 residues. CDR1 and CDR2 (germline): SEHNR, FQNEAQ (reference sequence). V shed 2 bases and J shed 0 bases, with 11 bases lying between them. CDR3 region: CASSLPDLSSYEQYF. In DNA form, the CDR3 reads TGTGCCAGCAGCTTACCGGACCTGAGCTCCTACGAGCAGTACTTC.

The J gene is TRBJ2-5, the V gene TRBV4-2; TRBD1 matches 7 bases. The assigned J gene may be wrong: the sequence end matches TRBJ2-7 better. This CDR3 region has 14 residues. Germline V gene sequence: CDR1 LGHNA, CDR2 YNFKEQ. The CDR3 here is CASTHRDRPYEQYF. DNA for the CDR3: TGTGCCAGCACCCACCGGGACAGACCCTACGAGCAGTACTTC.

This chain uses TRBV6-6 with TRBJ2-5; tentative D call: TRBD2 (6 bases). The ends were cut back, 7 bases at V and 9 bases at J, with 18 bases in the middle. The CDR3 runs 13 residues. CDR1 and CDR2 from the germline V gene are MNHNY and SVGAGI (reference sequence). CDR3 loop: CASTAGTPVAQYF. CDR3 DNA: TGTGCCAGCACCGCCGGGACTCCTGTGGCCCAGTACTTC.

This clonotype appeared a few times. The rearrangement links TRBV9 to TRBJ1-1; 7 nucleotides line up with TRBD1. V lost 3 bases, J lost 7 bases, and 6 bases stayed unmatched. The CDR3 spans 13 residues. Germline values: CDR1 SGDLS, CDR2 YYNGEE. The CDR3 nucleotides read TGTGCCAGCAGCGACCTTAGACAGGGTGAAGCTTTCTTT. Residues: CASSDLRQGEAFF.

The table lists this clonotype with a count of one. V usage is TRBV19 and J usage is TRBJ2-3; perhaps D is TRBD1 or TRBD2 (5 bases each). The CDR3 sequence is 13 residues long. Germline CDR1 is LNHDA and CDR2 is SQIVND (reference sequence). Trimming shortened V by 7 bases and J by 3 bases, and 11 bases separated the two germline ends. The CDR3 loop reads CASMGPGTDTQYF. The CDR3 nucleotides read TGTGCCAGTATGGGACCTGGTACAGATACGCAGTATTTT. Based on the CDR3 plus reference TRBV19 and TRBJ2-3, the full variable domain is DGGITQSPKYLFRKEGQNVTLSCEQNLNHDAMYWYRQDPGQGLRLIYYSQIVNDFQKGDIAEGYSVSREKKESFPLTVTSAQKNPTAFYLCASMGPGTDTQYFGPGTRLTVL.

V usage is TRBV28 and J usage is TRBJ2-7; possibly TRBD1 or TRBD2 for D (5 bases each). Germline loops: CDR1 MDHEN, CDR2 SYDVKM. The CDR3 totals 15 residues. Trimming pared 5 bases from V and 0 bases from J, leaving 14 bases between. The CDR3 sequence: CASSGAGPSSYEQYF. The CDR3 bases are TGTGCCAGCAGTGGGGCGGGTCCAAGCTCCTACGAGCAGTACTTC. Variable domain in full (rest from reference TRBV28 and TRBJ2-7): DVKVTQSSRYLVKRTGEKVFLECVQDMDHENMFWYRQDPGLGLRLIYFSYDVKMKEKGDIPEGYSVSREKKERFSLILESASTNQTSMYLCASSGAGPSSYEQYFGPGTRLTVT.

The chain joins TRBV27 to TRBJ1-2; possibly TRBD1 for D (6 bases). Germline V gene sequence: CDR1 MNHEY, CDR2 SMNVEV (reference sequence). The germline V and J ends were trimmed by 5 bases and 8 bases, with 12 bases remaining between them. This CDR3 contains 12 residues. This CDR3 is CASSTQGQGYTF. Written as DNA, the CDR3 is TGTGCCAGCAGTACCCAGGGGCAGGGCTACACCTTC.

This sequence joins TRBV20-1 and TRBJ1-2; 10 bases fit TRBD1. CDR3 length: 17 residues. Germline V lookup: CDR1 DFQATT, CDR2 SNEGSKA (reference sequence). V lost 3 bases to trimming and J lost 4 bases; unmatched junction nucleotides: 14. The CDR3 nucleotides read TGCAGTGCTAGCATGTTGACAGGGGGCAAGTTAAGCTATGGCTACACCTTC. This gives the protein CSASMLTGGKLSYGYTF.

The chain is built from TRBV6-6 and TRBJ2-5; D may be TRBD1 or TRBD2 (6 bases each). The CDR3 covers 16 residues. Germline CDR1 reads MNHNY; CDR2 reads SVGAGI (reference sequence). V was shortened by 4 bases and J by 3 bases, with 18 bases between the two germline ends. CDR3 sequence reads: CASSWGAGRGEETQYF. The CDR3 DNA reads as TGTGCCAGCAGTTGGGGGGCAGGTCGCGGGGAAGAGACCCAGTACTTC.

This clonotype was detected a few times. The J gene is TRBJ1-5, the V gene TRBV7-8; the match to TRBD1 covers 8 bases. The length of the CDR3 is 16 residues. CDR1 is SGHVS and CDR2 is FQNEAQ in the germline V gene. The junction had 4 bases not matched to a gene; V was cut back by 3 bases and J by 0 bases. This CDR3 reads CASSFGDRGSNQPQHF. CDR3 DNA sequence: TGTGCCAGCAGCTTTGGTGACAGGGGTAGCAATCAGCCCCAGCATTTT.

The chain employs TRBV12-3 or TRBV12-4 and TRBJ2-4; D is ambiguous. CDR3 length equals 14 residues. With 7 bases removed from V and 0 bases from J, the gap between germline ends came to 10 bases. This chain's CDR3 is CASKPSVAKNIQYF. The CDR3 DNA reads TGTGCCAGCAAACCATCAGTAGCCAAAAACATTCAGTACTTC.

This rearrangement joins TRBV5-1 to TRBJ1-2; TRBD1 matches at 7 bases. V shed 2 bases, J shed 7 bases, and the junction held 5 bases outside the gene matches. Per the germline V gene, CDR1 is SGHRS and CDR2 is YFSETQ. The CDR3 is 13 amino acids. The CDR3 sequence: CASSFGTACGYTF. CDR3 nucleotide sequence: TGCGCCAGCAGCTTCGGGACAGCCTGTGGCTACACCTTC.

The CDR3 DNA is TGTGCCTGGAACGGGCCCGCTAAGAGGGGCTACACCTTC. The encoded protein is CAWNGPAKRGYTF. The chain uses TRBV30 and TRBJ1-2; D call uncertain. Trimming left V 4 bases short and J 8 bases short, with 17 bases between. In germline, CDR1 is GTSNPN, CDR2 SVGIG (reference sequence). This CDR3 comprises 13 residues.

This clonotype has just a few counts. The V call is TRBV28, the J call TRBJ2-7, with TRBD1 matching 12 bases. The CDR3 loop spans 15 amino acids. The germline V gene encodes CDR1 MDHEN and CDR2 SYDVKM. The ends lost 4 bases at V and 6 bases at J; junction bases unmatched: 7. The CDR3 loop reads CASSWSGTGGFEQYF. The DNA of the CDR3 is TGTGCCAGCAGTTGGAGCGGGACAGGGGGCTTCGAGCAGTACTTC.

The V call is TRBV7-6, the J call TRBJ2-5; 8 nucleotides agree with TRBD1. J lost 1 base, V lost 5 bases, and 9 bases had no gene match. Germline V gene sequence: CDR1 SGHVS, CDR2 FNYEAQ. The CDR3 spans 16 residues. CDR3 nucleotides: TGTGCCAGCAGCCCCCGACAGGGGACACCCCAAGAGACCCAGTACTTC. Residues: CASSPRQGTPQETQYF.

Concerning this clonotype: The junction shows a germline mismatch at one end, possibly a read error. The chain joins TRBV7-2 to TRBJ2-7; D not certain. The J call may be incorrect, as the DNA end agrees better with TRBJ2-4. Germline loops: CDR1 SGHTA, CDR2 FQGNSA. The CDR3 covers 17 residues. The CDR3 DNA reads as TGTGCCAGTAGCTTATCGGCGTCTGCACTAAGTCTAAACATTCAGTACTTC. Translated: CASSLSASALSLNIQYF.

This clonotype was counted between two and nine times. The rearrangement uses TRBV7-3 and TRBJ2-1; the D is unclear. The CDR3 spans 13 residues. CDR1 and CDR2 (germline): SGHTA, FQGTGA. V was trimmed by 3 bases and J by 7 bases, leaving 10 bases between them. The CDR3, as DNA: TGTGCCAGCAGCTTCGGTGGTACGAATGAGCAGTTCTTC. This encodes CASSFGGTNEQFF.

The chain is built from TRBV12-5 and TRBJ2-3, with 9 positions matching TRBD1. The CDR3 runs to 18 residues. The V gene's germline CDR1 is LGHNT and CDR2 FRNRAP. J lost 3 bases, V lost 0 bases, and 10 bases had no gene match. The CDR3 here is CASGLVRDRGIITDTQYF. CDR3 nucleotides: TGTGCTAGTGGTTTGGTACGCGACAGGGGGATTATTACAGATACGCAGTATTTT.

This chain links TRBV5-1 with TRBJ2-1; 7 positions match TRBD2. V was pared by 9 bases and J by 4 bases, with 13 bases of the junction left unmatched. The CDR3 contains 15 residues. Germline V CDR1 and CDR2: SGHRS, YFSETQ. CDR3 DNA sequence: TGCGCCACCCAACGGAGTGGGCGGGAGTACAATGAGCAGTTCTTC. It codes for CATQRSGREYNEQFF.

This clonotype has a single count. The rearrangement joins TRBV7-2 to TRBJ2-3, with a weak D call TRBD2 (5 bases). The CDR3 has 12 amino acids. V lost 1 base, J lost 10 bases, and 9 bases lay in between. Per germline, CDR1 SGHTA and CDR2 FQGNSA. The CDR3 nucleotides are TGTGCCAGCAGCTTAGTTCTAGCATCGCAGTATTTT. This codes for CASSLVLASQYF.

The chain combines TRBV6-1 with TRBJ2-7; D is unresolved. The CDR3 loop spans 13 amino acids. The germline V gene encodes CDR1 MNHNS and CDR2 SASEGT. The V and J ends lost 0 bases and 3 bases respectively, with 6 bases between them. CDR3 in DNA: TGTGCCAGCAGTGAAGCGGTCGGCTACGAGCAGTACTTC. Translated, it gives CASSEAVGYEQYF.

This clonotype turned up a few times. The rearrangement links TRBV6-6 to TRBJ2-4, with D tentatively TRBD1 (5 bases). V was clipped by 6 bases and J by 0 bases, with 12 bases between them. CDR1 and CDR2 (germline): MNHNY, SVGAGI (reference sequence). The CDR3 is 15 residues long. CDR3: CASSPTGRAKNIQYF. CDR3 in DNA: TGTGCCAGCAGCCCTACAGGAAGAGCCAAAAACATTCAGTACTTC.